The 3 T cell receptor beta chains given below trace back to one sample, sequenced in a study of T cell changes during pregnancy in multiple sclerosis. The repertoire was sequenced with immunoSEQ multiplex PCR; TCRdb's copy has only in-frame clones and lacks some. The table lists around 100,000 clones, around 92% of them singletons, with roughly 2% in the top ten. The specimen comprised peripheral blood, sampled after pregnancy. The receptor source for this set is a female donor with multiple sclerosis, enrolled in a pregnancy study.

This sequence joins TRBV9 and TRBJ2-7; weak D call: TRBD2 (6 bases). This CDR3 contains 14 residues. Germline CDR1 is SGDLS and CDR2 is YYNGEE. V was pared by 3 bases and J by 2 bases, with 12 bases between. The CDR3 region has the DNA TGTGCCAGCAGCGAAAACGCGGGACCCTACGAGCAGTACTTC. Amino acids: CASSENAGPYEQYF.

The V call is TRBV15, the J call TRBJ1-3; unclear D gene. V was cut by 5 bases and J by 2 bases, with 4 bases left in between. CDR1 is LNHNV and CDR2 is YYDKDF in the germline V gene (reference sequence). The CDR3 loop spans 12 amino acids. The CDR3 loop reads CATSLAGNTIYF. DNA for the CDR3: TGTGCCACCAGCCTAGCTGGAAACACCATATATTTT. The full variable domain, completed using reference TRBV15 and TRBJ1-3, is DAMVIQNPRYQVTQFGKPVTLSCSQTLNHNVMYWYQQKSSQAPKLLFHYYDKDFNNEADTPDNFQSRRPNTSFCFLDIRSPGLGDTAMYLCATSLAGNTIYFGEGSWLTVV.

The sample holds one count of this clone. The chain recombines TRBV2 with TRBJ2-1; possible D gene TRBD2, 6 bases. V gave up 7 bases and J gave up 9 bases, with 22 bases separating them. This CDR3 has 15 amino acids. The germline V gene has CDR1 SNHLY and CDR2 FYNNEI. As DNA, the CDR3 is TGTGCCAGCATGGGCTCGTTAGCGGCCCACACTGAGCAGTTCTTC. Amino acid sequence: CASMGSLAAHTEQFF.